These 12 T cell receptor beta chains share one sample of origin, sequenced in a study of blood T cell repertoires in COVID-19. Assay used: immunoSEQ multiplex PCR; TCRdb lists only in-frame clones, some missing. The table shows about 220,000 clones, with around 90% occurring only once. Sample: PBMCs or T cells enriched from blood (not recorded which). These receptors were taken from a man younger than 40 who had been exposed to COVID-19.

The chain recombines TRBV3-1 (or the pseudogene TRBV3-2) with TRBJ2-3; TRBD2 aligns across 11 bases. Germline V gene lookup returns CDR1 LGHDT and CDR2 YNNKEL (reference sequence). This CDR3 comprises 15 residues. Unmatched junction bases numbered 11, after V lost 5 bases and J lost 10 bases. CDR3: CASSSPGLADGAQYF. The CDR3 DNA is TGTGCCAGCAGCTCGCCGGGACTAGCGGATGGAGCGCAGTATTTT.

This chain connects TRBV5-1 to TRBJ2-5; possible D gene TRBD2, 7 bases. Germline V CDR1 and CDR2: SGHRS, YFSETQ. The CDR3 spans 11 residues. With 6 bases removed from V and 6 bases from J, the gap between germline ends came to 9 bases. CDR3 loop: CASTGGQTQYF. For the CDR3, the DNA is TGCGCCAGCACGGGGGGCCAGACCCAGTACTTC.

This sequence joins TRBV27 and TRBJ1-4; 7 bases are a match to TRBD1. Germline-derived CDR1 and CDR2 are MNHEY and SMNVEV (reference sequence). CDR3 size: 15 residues. V was pared by 3 bases and J by 5 bases, with 6 bases of the junction left unmatched. CDR3: CASSFSPGQNEKLFF. The DNA for the CDR3 is TGTGCCAGCAGTTTCTCACCGGGACAGAATGAAAAACTGTTTTTT.

V is TRBV7-2 and J is TRBJ2-7, with D maybe TRBD2 (7 bases). The CDR3 extends over 14 amino acids. Per the germline V gene, CDR1 is SGHTA and CDR2 is FQGNSA. Trimming left V 5 bases short and J 3 bases short, with 14 bases between. For the CDR3, the DNA is TGTGCCAGCAGCCCCCGGGGAGGGGGCTACGAGCAGTACTTC. As protein: CASSPRGGGYEQYF. Combining the CDR3 with reference TRBV7-2 and TRBJ2-7 gives the whole variable domain GAGVSQSPSNKVTEKGKDVELRCDPISGHTALYWYRQSLGQGLEFLIYFQGNSAPDKSGLPSDRFSAERTGGSVSTLTIQRTQQEDSAVYLCASSPRGGGYEQYFGPGTRLTVT.

This sequence joins TRBV5-1 and TRBJ2-3; D perhaps matches TRBD2 (6 bases). This CDR3 contains 14 residues. The V end lost 0 bases, the J end lost 6 bases, and 11 bases lay between the germline ends. Germline lookup yields CDR1 SGHRS and CDR2 YFSETQ. CDR3: CASSLEPSGDTQYF. The DNA for the CDR3 is TGCGCCAGCAGCTTGGAACCCAGCGGGGATACGCAGTATTTT.

This clone has a single count. V gene TRBV30 combines with J gene TRBJ1-1, with D possibly being TRBD1 (6 bases). Trimming took off 3 bases at V and 9 bases at J, with 23 bases between the two ends. The CDR3 runs to 15 residues. Germline V gene sequence: CDR1 GTSNPN, CDR2 SVGIG (reference sequence). The CDR3 region has the DNA TGTGCCTGGAGCCCCGGGACACTCAACACTGATAAAGCTTTCTTT. This encodes CAWSPGTLNTDKAFF.

CDR3 bases: TGTGCCTGGAGTGTAACCGATCAGGGATGGGGAGATACGCAGTATTTT. Its protein product is CAWSVTDQGWGDTQYF. The chain couples TRBV30 to TRBJ2-3, with a weak D call TRBD1 (5 bases). Germline V gives CDR1 GTSNPN, CDR2 SVGIG (reference sequence). Trimming left V 0 bases short and J 5 bases short, with 18 bases between. The CDR3 contains 16 residues.

This clone was detected only once. The V call is TRBV5-1, the J call TRBJ2-1; 7 nucleotides agree with TRBD1. Germline CDR1 and CDR2: SGHRS and YFSETQ. This CDR3 has 14 amino acids. The junction had 4 bases not matched to a gene; V was cut back by 3 bases and J by 4 bases. DNA of the CDR3: TGCGCCAGCAGCTGGACAGGACCTTACAATGAGCAGTTCTTC. Amino acids: CASSWTGPYNEQFF.

V usage is TRBV15 and J usage is TRBJ1-2, with D perhaps matching TRBD1 (5 bases). With 0 bases removed from V and 4 bases from J, the gap between germline ends came to 9 bases. The germline CDR1 and CDR2 sequences are LNHNV and YYDKDF (reference sequence). The CDR3 has 14 amino acids. CDR3 amino acids: CATSRDVRGYGYTF. In DNA form, the CDR3 reads TGTGCCACCAGCAGAGATGTTAGGGGCTATGGCTACACCTTC.

This rearrangement joins TRBV30 to TRBJ2-7, with 11 bases lining up with TRBD1. Germline V CDR1 and CDR2: GTSNPN, SVGIG (reference sequence). The CDR3 covers 14 residues. V gave up 7 bases and J gave up 3 bases; unmatched junction bases: 8. The CDR3 sequence is CAFSGTGGFYEQYF. In nucleotides, the CDR3 is TGTGCCTTCTCCGGGACAGGGGGATTCTACGAGCAGTACTTC.

The rearrangement links TRBV5-6 to TRBJ2-7, with D possibly matching TRBD1 (5 bases). This CDR3 contains 12 residues. The germline CDR1 and CDR2 sequences are SGHDT and YYEEEE. V was trimmed by 3 bases and J by 12 bases, leaving 16 bases between them. This CDR3 reads CASSSGLGTGYF. As DNA, the CDR3 is TGTGCCAGCAGCTCTGGTCTGGGCACAGGGTACTTC.

As DNA, the CDR3 is TGTGCCAGCTCGTTCAGGGCCGAGCAGTACTTC. The encoded protein is CASSFRAEQYF. The V call is TRBV6-5, the J call TRBJ2-7, with D possibly TRBD1 on 5 matching bases. This CDR3 comprises 11 residues. V shed 8 bases and J shed 6 bases, with 11 bases lying between them. Germline V gene lookup returns CDR1 MNHEY and CDR2 SVGAGI.